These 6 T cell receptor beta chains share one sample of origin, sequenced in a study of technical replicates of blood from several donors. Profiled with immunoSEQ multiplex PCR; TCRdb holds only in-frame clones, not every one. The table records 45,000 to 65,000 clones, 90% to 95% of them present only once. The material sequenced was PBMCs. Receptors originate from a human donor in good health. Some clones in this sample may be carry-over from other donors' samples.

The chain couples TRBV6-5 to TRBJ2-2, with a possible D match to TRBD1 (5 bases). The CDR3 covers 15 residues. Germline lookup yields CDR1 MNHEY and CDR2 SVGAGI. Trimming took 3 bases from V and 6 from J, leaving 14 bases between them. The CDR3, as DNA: TGTGCCAGCAGTTATGTGGCAGGGTTCCCCGGGGAGCTGTTTTTT. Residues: CASSYVAGFPGELFF.

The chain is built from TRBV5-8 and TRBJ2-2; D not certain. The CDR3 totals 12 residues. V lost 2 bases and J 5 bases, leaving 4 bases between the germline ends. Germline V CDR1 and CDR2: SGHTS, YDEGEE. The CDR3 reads CASSFETGELFF. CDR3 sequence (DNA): TGTGCCAGCAGCTTTGAGACCGGGGAGCTGTTTTTT.

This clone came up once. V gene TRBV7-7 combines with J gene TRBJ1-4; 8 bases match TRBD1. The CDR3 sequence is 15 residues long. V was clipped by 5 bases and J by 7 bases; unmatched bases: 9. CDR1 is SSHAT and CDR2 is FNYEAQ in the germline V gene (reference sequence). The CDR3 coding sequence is TGTGCCAGCAGCATATCGACAGGGGCGGGTGAAAAACTGTTTTTT. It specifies CASSISTGAGEKLFF.

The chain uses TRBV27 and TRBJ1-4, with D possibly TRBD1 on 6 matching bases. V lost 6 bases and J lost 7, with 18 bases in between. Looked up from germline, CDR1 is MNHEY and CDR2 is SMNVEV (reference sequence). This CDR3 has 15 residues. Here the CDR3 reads CASSRQAGATEKLFF. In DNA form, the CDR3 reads TGTGCCAGCAGCCGACAGGCAGGGGCTACTGAAAAACTGTTTTTT. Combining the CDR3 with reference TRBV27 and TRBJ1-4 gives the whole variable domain EAQVTQNPRYLITVTGKKLTVTCSQNMNHEYMSWYRQDPGLGLRQIYYSMNVEVTDKGDVPEGYKVSRKEKRNFPLILESPSPNQTSLYFCASSRQAGATEKLFFGSGTQLSVL.

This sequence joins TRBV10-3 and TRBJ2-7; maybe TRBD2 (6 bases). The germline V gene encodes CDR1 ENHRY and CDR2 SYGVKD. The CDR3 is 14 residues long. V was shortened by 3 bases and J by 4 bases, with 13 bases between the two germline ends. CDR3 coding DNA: TGTGCCATCAGTGAAGGTGGAGGGAGTTACGAGCAGTACTTC. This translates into CAISEGGGSYEQYF.

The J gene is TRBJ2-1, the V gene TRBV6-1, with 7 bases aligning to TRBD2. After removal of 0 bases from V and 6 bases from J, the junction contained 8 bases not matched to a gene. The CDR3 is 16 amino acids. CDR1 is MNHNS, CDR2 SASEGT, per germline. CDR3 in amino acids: CASSEATGEGGNEQFF. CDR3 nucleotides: TGTGCCAGCAGTGAAGCGACGGGGGAGGGCGGCAATGAGCAGTTCTTC.